Below, 23 T cell receptor beta chains from the same sample are listed, as sequenced in a study of cytomegalovirus exposure and HLA in healthy donors. The PCR ran on 60 Vbeta and 13 Jbeta primers. Assay: immunoSEQ multiplex PCR; the TCRdb copy retains only in-frame clones and omits some. Of some 190,000 clones listed, under 9.5% were seen once; the top ten hold 1% to 1.5%. The specimen was PBMCs. The receptors originated from a woman in her twenties or thirties in good health and CMV-seropositive.

On this clone: The sample contains more than one DNA sequence encoding this CDR3. The chain uses TRBV6-1 and TRBJ2-7; 8 bases line up with TRBD2. Trimming at V came to 4 bases and at J to 7 bases, leaving 6 bases not matched to a gene. From germline, CDR1 is MNHNS and CDR2 SASEGT. The CDR3 totals 13 residues. The CDR3 nucleotides read TGTGCCAGCAGTGTAGGACTAGCTAGTGAGCAGTACTTC. Amino acids: CASSVGLASEQYF.

The CDR3 loop is CASRRQGNYNEQFF. The CDR3 region has the DNA TGTGCCAGCAGAAGACAGGGAAACTACAATGAGCAGTTCTTC. The V call is TRBV7-9, the J call TRBJ2-1; 7 bases fit TRBD1. V lost 6 bases and J lost 3; bases outside the gene matches: 5. Germline CDR1 reads SEHNR; CDR2 reads FQNEAQ (reference sequence). The CDR3 length is 14 residues.

The sample holds a few counts of this clone. This chain links TRBV2 with TRBJ2-5; possible D gene TRBD1, 5 bases. The CDR3 runs to 13 residues. Trimming took off 5 bases at V and 5 bases at J, with 12 bases between the two ends. Germline lookup yields CDR1 SNHLY and CDR2 FYNNEI. The CDR3 loop is CASSFDRPETQYF. In DNA form, the CDR3 reads TGTGCCAGCAGTTTTGACAGACCGGAGACCCAGTACTTC.

V gene TRBV5-5 combines with J gene TRBJ1-1, with 8 bases matching TRBD1. This CDR3 contains 16 residues. Germline assignment: CDR1 SGHKS and CDR2 YYEKEE (reference sequence). The V and J ends lost 6 bases and 1 base, in that order; junction bases with no gene match: 11. CDR3 loop: CASILFTGTGNTEAFF. In DNA, the CDR3 is TGTGCCAGCATCCTATTTACCGGGACAGGGAACACTGAAGCTTTCTTT. Complete variable domain (other parts from reference TRBV5-5 and TRBJ1-1): DAGVTQSPTHLIKTRGQQVTLRCSPISGHKSVSWYQQVLGQGPQFIFQYYEKEERGRGNFPDRFSARQFPNYSSELNVNALLLGDSALYLCASILFTGTGNTEAFFGQGTRLTVV.

In its sample, this clone was seen a few times. The rearrangement uses TRBV2 and TRBJ2-7; 8 nucleotides match TRBD1. J lost 5 bases, V lost 7 bases, and 10 bases had no gene match. The CDR3 runs to 14 residues. Per the germline V gene, CDR1 is SNHLY and CDR2 is FYNNEI. The CDR3 sequence is CASTTTGAENEQYF. In DNA, the CDR3 is TGTGCCAGCACCACGACAGGGGCTGAAAACGAGCAGTACTTC.

This chain uses TRBV12-5 with TRBJ2-7, with a tentative D call TRBD1 (7 bases). Trimming took off 6 bases at V and 2 bases at J, with 17 bases between the two ends. Germline V gives CDR1 LGHNT, CDR2 FRNRAP. The CDR3 has 15 residues. The CDR3 DNA follows: TGTGCTAGTGGGACAGCAGGGGGGATAACCTACGAGCAGTACTTC. Translating it yields CASGTAGGITYEQYF.

The rearrangement joins TRBV7-9 to TRBJ2-2, with TRBD2 matching over 11 bases. J was trimmed by 7 bases and V by 3 bases; bases with no gene match: 7. Germline values: CDR1 SEHNR, CDR2 FQNEAQ (reference sequence). The CDR3 extends over 16 amino acids. The CDR3 reads CASSFGTSGHYGELFF. The CDR3 nucleotides are TGTGCCAGCAGCTTTGGGACTAGCGGCCATTACGGGGAGCTGTTTTTT.

This clone was seen a handful of times. CDR3 region: CASSYGSGSEQYF. The DNA for the CDR3 is TGTGCCAGTAGCTACGGGAGTGGAAGCGAGCAGTACTTC. The V and J genes are TRBV2 and TRBJ2-7; possible D gene TRBD2, 6 bases. V dropped 9 bases and J dropped 6 bases, with 18 bases sitting between them. The CDR3 consists of 13 residues. CDR1 is SNHLY, CDR2 FYNNEI, per germline.

The rearrangement uses TRBV4-1 and TRBJ2-3, with D maybe TRBD2 (5 bases). The germline gives CDR1 MGHRA, CDR2 YSYEKL. Trimming cost V 0 bases and J 0 bases, with 10 bases left between them. CDR3 length: 16 amino acids. The CDR3 is CASSQDDGGSTDTQYF. Written as DNA, the CDR3 is TGCGCCAGCAGCCAAGACGACGGCGGGAGCACAGATACGCAGTATTTT.

In DNA, the CDR3 is TGTGCCAGCAGCTTAGATGGCGGGGGGAATGAGCAGTTCTTC. Its translation: CASSLDGGGNEQFF. The rearrangement uses TRBV7-2 and TRBJ2-1; 8 bases map to TRBD2. V dropped 1 base and J dropped 7; count of bases not matched to a gene: 3. The length of the CDR3 is 14 residues. Germline V gene sequence: CDR1 SGHTA, CDR2 FQGNSA.

This clone turned up a few times. The chain combines TRBV4-2 with TRBJ2-2, with unresolved D. This CDR3 spans 15 amino acids. Germline CDR1 and CDR2: LGHNA and YNFKEQ. V gave up 0 bases and J gave up 7 bases, with 12 bases separating them. CDR3: CASSQDKEFGGELFF. The CDR3 region has the DNA TGTGCCAGCAGCCAAGATAAAGAGTTTGGCGGGGAGCTGTTTTTT.

There are a few counts of this clone. The CDR3 loop reads CASSVTSGRGDTQYF. CDR3 nucleotide sequence: TGTGCCAGCAGCGTCACTAGCGGGAGAGGGGATACGCAGTATTTT. The V and J genes are TRBV7-6 and TRBJ2-3; the match to TRBD2 covers 11 bases. With 5 bases clipped from V and 6 bases from J, the junction kept 7 bases outside the gene matches. There are 15 residues in the CDR3. Germline CDR1 and CDR2: SGHVS and FNYEAQ.

J is TRBJ2-7 and V is TRBV5-4; 8 bases line up with TRBD1. The CDR3 spans 13 residues. V gave up 3 bases and J gave up 6 bases; unmatched junction bases: 5. CDR1 and CDR2 (germline): SGHNT, YYREEE (reference sequence). The CDR3 DNA is TGTGCCAGCAGCTCGGACAGGGCCAGCGAGCAGTACTTC. Protein product: CASSSDRASEQYF.

This clone was recorded a few times. The J gene is TRBJ1-5, the V gene TRBV4-1; no clear D. The V gene's germline CDR1 is MGHRA and CDR2 YSYEKL. The V and J ends lost 1 base and 5 bases respectively, with 9 bases between them. The CDR3 has 14 amino acids. CDR3: CASSQVMSYQPQHF. The CDR3 coding sequence is TGCGCCAGCAGCCAAGTGATGAGCTATCAGCCCCAGCATTTT.

A few counts support this clone. The chain has TRBV9 and TRBJ2-5; 10 bases fit TRBD1. Germline V gene sequence: CDR1 SGDLS, CDR2 YYNGEE. Trimming removed 0 bases from V and 5 bases from J; junction bases left unmatched: 7. This CDR3 is 16 amino acids long. The CDR3, as DNA: TGTGCCAGCAGCGTAGGAAGGGACAGGGGTCGGGAGACCCAGTACTTC. Its translation: CASSVGRDRGRETQYF.

This clone is a singleton in its sample. This rearrangement joins TRBV7-8 to TRBJ1-2, with D uncertain. The CDR3 loop spans 16 amino acids. Trimming stripped 5 bases from V and 3 bases from J, with 19 bases between. CDR1 and CDR2 (germline): SGHVS, FQNEAQ. CDR3 in amino acids: CASSPPRRSGDYGYTF. The CDR3 DNA is TGTGCCAGCAGCCCCCCCCGCAGGAGCGGGGACTATGGCTACACCTTC.

With regard to this clone: The CDR3 does not close with the conserved phenylalanine or tryptophan, likely indicating a read error. The DNA is left out, because the CDR3 cannot be placed on it with certainty; the CDR3 is given as TCRdb lists it. The chain combines TRBV12-2 with TRBJ2-7; TRBD2, the D gene given by the table, was not confirmed from the DNA. TRBV12-2 is marked as a pseudogene. The CDR3 is 14 residues long, ends included. The CDR3 region is CASRLAPLDSGNGL.

This chain joins TRBV2 and TRBJ1-1; D perhaps matches TRBD1 (5 bases). This CDR3 comprises 11 residues. V lost 6 bases, J lost 9 bases, and 11 bases lay in between. The germline gives CDR1 SNHLY, CDR2 FYNNEI. The CDR3 DNA follows: TGTGCCAGCAGGCGGGACGGCCAAGCTTTCTTT. It specifies CASRRDGQAFF.

This chain connects TRBV9 to TRBJ2-3; TRBD2 aligns across 7 bases. The ends lost 5 bases at V and 1 base at J; junction bases unmatched: 1. The germline V gene has CDR1 SGDLS and CDR2 YYNGEE. This CDR3 contains 13 residues. CDR3 region: CASRRGGTDTQYF. Here the CDR3 DNA reads TGTGCCAGCAGACGGGGGGGCACAGATACGCAGTATTTT.

This clone was recorded a few times. The chain has TRBV29-1 and TRBJ2-7; D possibly corresponds to TRBD1 (6 bases). The CDR3 is 14 residues long. Trimming cost V 0 bases and J 4 bases, with 13 bases left between them. The germline V gene encodes CDR1 SQVTM and CDR2 ANQGSEA. CDR3 amino acids: CSVEDPDRNYEQYF. CDR3 nucleotides: TGCAGCGTTGAAGATCCCGACAGGAATTACGAGCAGTACTTC.

As concerns this clone: Other DNA sequences in the sample encode the same CDR3. This chain connects TRBV6-5 to TRBJ2-1; 13 bases are shared with TRBD2. The length of the CDR3 is 15 residues. Unmatched junction bases numbered 3, after V lost 6 bases and J lost 4 bases. Germline values: CDR1 MNHEY, CDR2 SVGAGI. CDR3 sequence reads: CASSGTSGVYNEQFF. The CDR3 nucleotides are TGTGCCAGCAGCGGGACTAGCGGGGTTTACAATGAGCAGTTCTTC.

This clone was observed a few times. This rearrangement joins TRBV5-1 to TRBJ2-5; 15 positions match TRBD2. Germline values: CDR1 SGHRS, CDR2 YFSETQ. The V segment lost 4 bases and the J segment 7 bases; nucleotides outside the gene matches: 14. The CDR3 runs 18 residues. The CDR3 region is CASSGTGLAGGRDGTQYF. The CDR3 DNA follows: TGCGCCAGCAGCGGGACGGGACTAGCGGGAGGCCGGGACGGGACCCAGTACTTC.

CDR3 residues: CASSIAYGGTTDTQYF. In nucleotides, the CDR3 is TGTGCCAGTAGTATAGCTTACGGGGGAACGACAGATACGCAGTATTTT. The rearrangement links TRBV19 to TRBJ2-3; the D gene is possibly TRBD2 (6 bases). The germline V and J ends were trimmed by 1 base and 3 bases, with 14 bases remaining between them. The germline V gene has CDR1 LNHDA and CDR2 SQIVND (reference sequence). This CDR3 is built from 16 residues.